Given below is one T cell receptor (beta chain) in context. The protocol was immunoSEQ multiplex PCR, while the TCRdb copy is restricted to in-frame clones and leaves out a portion. The sample records hundreds of thousands of clones, around 89% being singletons. The CDR3 loop spans 15 amino acids. CDR1 ENHRY and CDR2 SYGVKD come from the germline V gene. V shed 4 bases and J 5 bases; nucleotides not matched to a gene: 5. Participants spanned ages about 18 to 90 years and resided in roughly 26 US areas. The data stem from a study of blood T cell repertoires in COVID-19. As for the study in general: The origin of the acute and convalescent COVID-19 samples was the United States, Italy and Spain.

The chain recombines TRBV10-3 with TRBJ2-1, with 10 bases identical to TRBD2. Sequenced sample: PBMCs or T cells enriched from blood (not recorded which). The sequence was obtained from a woman younger than 35 with acute COVID-19. This CDR3 is CAISVGLATNNEQFF. CDR3 nucleotides: TGTGCCATCAGTGTGGGACTAGCGACGAACAATGAGCAGTTCTTC.